This T cell receptor (beta chain) originates from a study of OX40 agonist ivuxolimab in advanced cancers. Clones were sequenced by immunoSEQ multiplex PCR, and TCRdb holds only the in-frame ones, with some missing. The table includes roughly 17,000 clones, approximately 85% detected once. The germline CDR1 and CDR2 sequences are SGHTA and FQGTGA. Losses at the gene ends were 5 bases for V and 0 bases for J; bases not matched to a gene: 12. CDR3 length: 19 residues. The specimen comprised CD4+ or CD8+ T cells sorted from blood, sampled in a trial of the OX40 agonist ivuxolimab. This chain links TRBV7-3 with TRBJ2-3; 12 bases align to TRBD1. The receptor was derived from an adult with an advanced solid tumor such as melanoma, head and neck, liver or kidney cancer. CDR3 in amino acids: CASSVPGQGAQGSTDTQYF. As DNA, the CDR3 is TGTGCCAGCAGCGTACCGGGACAGGGGGCGCAAGGGAGCACAGATACGCAGTATTTT.